This TCR beta chain was identified during a study of immune evolution from preneoplasia to lung adenocarcinoma. The V and J ends lost 5 bases and 2 bases respectively, with 14 bases between them. The CDR3 totals 15 residues. CDR1 and CDR2 from the germline V gene are SEHNR and FQNEAQ (reference sequence). Measured with immunoSEQ multiplex PCR; TCRdb has only the in-frame clones, and not every one. The table has 7,000 to 9,500 clones, around three quarters seen once. Sequencing was done on a sample of FFPE invasive lung adenocarcinoma tissue. V usage is TRBV7-9 and J usage is TRBJ2-3; a weak D match, TRBD2 (5 bases). The receptor was isolated from a person between 35 and 49 years old with lung adenocarcinoma. CDR3 sequence: CASSQTGTPTDTQYF. The CDR3 DNA reads as TGTGCCAGCAGCCAAACGGGAACACCCACAGATACGCAGTATTTT. The whole variable domain, filled in from reference TRBV7-9 and TRBJ2-3, reads DTGVSQNPRHKITKRGQNVTFRCDPISEHNRLYWYRQTLGQGPEFLTYFQNEAQLEKSRLLSDRFSAERPKGSFSTLEIQRTEQGDSAMYLCASSQTGTPTDTQYFGPGTRLTVL.